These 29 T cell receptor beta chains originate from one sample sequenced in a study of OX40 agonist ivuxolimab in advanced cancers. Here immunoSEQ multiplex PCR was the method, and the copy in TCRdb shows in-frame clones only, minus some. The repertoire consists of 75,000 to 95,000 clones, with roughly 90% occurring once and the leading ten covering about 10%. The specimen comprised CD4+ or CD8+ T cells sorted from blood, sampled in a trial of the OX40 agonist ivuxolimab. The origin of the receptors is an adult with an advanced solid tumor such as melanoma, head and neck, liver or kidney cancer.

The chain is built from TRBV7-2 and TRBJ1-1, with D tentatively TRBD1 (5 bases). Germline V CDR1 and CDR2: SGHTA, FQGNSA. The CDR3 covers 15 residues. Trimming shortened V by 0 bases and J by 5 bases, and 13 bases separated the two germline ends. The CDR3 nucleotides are TGTGCCAGCAGCTTAGCCGGTGCAGGGAGGACTGAAGCTTTCTTT. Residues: CASSLAGAGRTEAFF.

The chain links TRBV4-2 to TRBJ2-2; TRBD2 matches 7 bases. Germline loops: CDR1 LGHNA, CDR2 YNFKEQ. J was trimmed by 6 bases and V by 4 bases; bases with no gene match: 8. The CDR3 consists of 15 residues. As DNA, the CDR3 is TGTGCCAGCAGCCCAAACCGGGACTACCCCGGGGAGCTGTTTTTT. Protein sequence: CASSPNRDYPGELFF.

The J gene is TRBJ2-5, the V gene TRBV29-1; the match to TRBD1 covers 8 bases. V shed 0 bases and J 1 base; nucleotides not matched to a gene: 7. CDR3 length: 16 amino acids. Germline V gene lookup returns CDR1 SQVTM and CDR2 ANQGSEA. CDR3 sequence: CSVEDLDRVSQETQYF. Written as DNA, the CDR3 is TGCAGCGTTGAAGATCTGGACAGGGTGAGCCAAGAGACCCAGTACTTC.

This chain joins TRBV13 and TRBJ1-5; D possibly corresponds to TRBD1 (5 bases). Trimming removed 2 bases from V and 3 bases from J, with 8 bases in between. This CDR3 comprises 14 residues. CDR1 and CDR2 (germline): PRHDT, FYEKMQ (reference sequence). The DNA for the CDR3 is TGTGCCAGCAGCTTAAGGGGAAACAATCAGCCCCAGCATTTT. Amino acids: CASSLRGNNQPQHF.

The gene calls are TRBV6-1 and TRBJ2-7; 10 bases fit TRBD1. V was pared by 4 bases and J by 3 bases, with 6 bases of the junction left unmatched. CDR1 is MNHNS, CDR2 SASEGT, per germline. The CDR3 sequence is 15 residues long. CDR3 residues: CASSVGQGSIYEQYF. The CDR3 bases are TGTGCCAGCAGTGTGGGACAGGGGTCCATCTACGAGCAGTACTTC.

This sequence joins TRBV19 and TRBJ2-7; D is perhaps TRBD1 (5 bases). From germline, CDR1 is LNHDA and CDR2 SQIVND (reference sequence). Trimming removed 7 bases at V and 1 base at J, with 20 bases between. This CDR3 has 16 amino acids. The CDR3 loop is CASTPGKGSSSYEQYF. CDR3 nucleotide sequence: TGTGCCAGTACCCCTGGGAAGGGGTCCTCATCCTACGAGCAGTACTTC.

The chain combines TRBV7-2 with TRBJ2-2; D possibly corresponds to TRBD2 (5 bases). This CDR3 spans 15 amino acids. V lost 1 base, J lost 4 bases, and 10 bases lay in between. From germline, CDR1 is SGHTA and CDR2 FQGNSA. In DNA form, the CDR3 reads TGTGCCAGCAGCTTAGGAGGCGGGTCCACCGGGGAGCTGTTTTTT. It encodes CASSLGGGSTGELFF.

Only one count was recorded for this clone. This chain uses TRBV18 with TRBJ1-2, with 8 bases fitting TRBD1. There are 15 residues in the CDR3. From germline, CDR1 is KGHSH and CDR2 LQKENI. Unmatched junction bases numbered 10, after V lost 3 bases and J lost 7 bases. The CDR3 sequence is CASSPGQVLHGGYTF. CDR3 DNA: TGTGCCAGCTCACCGGGACAGGTCCTGCACGGTGGCTACACCTTC.

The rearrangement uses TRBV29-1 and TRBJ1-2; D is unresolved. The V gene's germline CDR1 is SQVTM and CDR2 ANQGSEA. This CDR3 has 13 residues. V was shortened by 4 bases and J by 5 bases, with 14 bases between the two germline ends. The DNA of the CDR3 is TGCAGCGTTGCTGAGGGCGGCTGGTATGGCTACACCTTC. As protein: CSVAEGGWYGYTF. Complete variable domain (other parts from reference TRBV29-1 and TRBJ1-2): SAVISQKPSRDICQRGTSLTIQCQVDSQVTMMFWYRQQPGQSLTLIATANQGSEATYESGFVIDKFPISRPNLTFSTLTVSNMSPEDSSIYLCSVAEGGWYGYTFGSGTRLTVV.

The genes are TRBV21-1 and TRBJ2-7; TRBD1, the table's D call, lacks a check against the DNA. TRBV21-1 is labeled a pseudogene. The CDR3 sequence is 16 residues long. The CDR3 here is CASSKEGQENSYEQYF. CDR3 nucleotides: TGTGCCAGCAGCAAAGAAGGACAGGAAAACTCCTACGAGCAGTACTTC.

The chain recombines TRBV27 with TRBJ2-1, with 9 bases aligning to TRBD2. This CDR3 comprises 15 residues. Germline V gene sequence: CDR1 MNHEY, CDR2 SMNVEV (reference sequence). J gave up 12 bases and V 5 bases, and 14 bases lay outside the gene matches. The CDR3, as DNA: TGTGCCAGCAGTCAAGGGAGGGCTAGCGGGGCAGGGCAGTTCTTC. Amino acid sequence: CASSQGRASGAGQFF.

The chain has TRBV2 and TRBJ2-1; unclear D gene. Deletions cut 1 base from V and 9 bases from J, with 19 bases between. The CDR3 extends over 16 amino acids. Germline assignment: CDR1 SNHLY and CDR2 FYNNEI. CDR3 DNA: TGTGCCAGCAGTGAAGTTATAGAGATCCCCCCATTTGAGCAGTTCTTC. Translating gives CASSEVIEIPPFEQFF.

The CDR3 DNA reads as TGTGCCAGCAGTGAACCAACAGGCCCTGGCTACGAGCAGTACTTC. Protein: CASSEPTGPGYEQYF. The chain combines TRBV25-1 with TRBJ2-7, with D tentatively TRBD1 (5 bases). This CDR3 region has 15 residues. V gave up 2 bases and J gave up 3 bases, with 14 bases separating them. Germline CDR1 MGHDK, CDR2 SYGVNS.

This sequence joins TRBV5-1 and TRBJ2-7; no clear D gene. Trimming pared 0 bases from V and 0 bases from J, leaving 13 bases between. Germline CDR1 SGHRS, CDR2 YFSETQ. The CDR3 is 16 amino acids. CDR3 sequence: CASSLDLQQNSYEQYF. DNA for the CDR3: TGCGCCAGCAGCTTGGATTTACAGCAGAACTCCTACGAGCAGTACTTC.

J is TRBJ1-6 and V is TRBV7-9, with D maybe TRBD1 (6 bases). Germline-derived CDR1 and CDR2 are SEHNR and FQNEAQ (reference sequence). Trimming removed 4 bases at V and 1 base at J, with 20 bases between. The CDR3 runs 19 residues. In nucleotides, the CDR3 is TGTGCCAGCAGCTCTACCTCCGCTCCGGGACAATCCTATAATTCACCCCTCCACTTT. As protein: CASSSTSAPGQSYNSPLHF.

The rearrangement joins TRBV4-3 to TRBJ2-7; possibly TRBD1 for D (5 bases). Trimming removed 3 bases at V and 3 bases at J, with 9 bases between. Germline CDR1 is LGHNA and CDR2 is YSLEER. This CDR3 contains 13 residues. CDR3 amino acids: CASSQFQGYEQYF. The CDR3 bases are TGCGCCAGCAGCCAGTTCCAGGGCTACGAGCAGTACTTC.

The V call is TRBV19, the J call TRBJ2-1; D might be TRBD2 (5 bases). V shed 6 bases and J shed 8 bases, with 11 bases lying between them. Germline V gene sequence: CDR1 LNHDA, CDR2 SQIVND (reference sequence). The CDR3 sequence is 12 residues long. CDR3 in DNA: TGTGCCAGTAGCACTAGTCGCGATGAGCAGTTCTTC. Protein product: CASSTSRDEQFF.

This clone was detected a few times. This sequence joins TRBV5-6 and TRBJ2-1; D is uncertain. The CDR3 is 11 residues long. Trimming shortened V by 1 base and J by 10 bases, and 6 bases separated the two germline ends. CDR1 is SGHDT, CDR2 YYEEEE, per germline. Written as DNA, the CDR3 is TGTGCCAGCAGCTTGATGACGGAGCAGTTCTTC. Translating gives CASSLMTEQFF.

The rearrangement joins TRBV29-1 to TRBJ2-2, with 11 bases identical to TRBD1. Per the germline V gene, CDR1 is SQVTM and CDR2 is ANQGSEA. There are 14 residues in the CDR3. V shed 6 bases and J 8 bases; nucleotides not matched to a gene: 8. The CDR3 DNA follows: TGCAGCGTCCTAGGGACAGGGGGAGGTGGGGAGCTGTTTTTT. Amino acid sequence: CSVLGTGGGGELFF.

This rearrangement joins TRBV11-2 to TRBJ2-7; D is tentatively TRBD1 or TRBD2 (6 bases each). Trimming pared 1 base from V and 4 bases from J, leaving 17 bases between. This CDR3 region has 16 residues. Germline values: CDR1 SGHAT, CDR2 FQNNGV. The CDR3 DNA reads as TGTGCCAGCAGCTTAGCTTACCAGGGGACTGGTTACGAGCAGTACTTC. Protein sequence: CASSLAYQGTGYEQYF.

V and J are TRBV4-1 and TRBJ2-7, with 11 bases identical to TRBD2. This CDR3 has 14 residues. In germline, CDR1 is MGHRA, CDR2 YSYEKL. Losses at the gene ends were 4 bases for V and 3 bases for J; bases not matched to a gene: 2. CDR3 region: CASSRLAGGYEQYF. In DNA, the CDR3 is TGCGCCAGCAGCCGCCTAGCGGGGGGCTACGAGCAGTACTTC.

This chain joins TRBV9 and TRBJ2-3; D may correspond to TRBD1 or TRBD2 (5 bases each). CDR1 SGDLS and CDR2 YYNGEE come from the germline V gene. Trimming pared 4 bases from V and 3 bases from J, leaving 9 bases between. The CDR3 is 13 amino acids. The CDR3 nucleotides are TGTGCCAGCAGCTATGGGGGTACAGATACGCAGTATTTT. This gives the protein CASSYGGTDTQYF.

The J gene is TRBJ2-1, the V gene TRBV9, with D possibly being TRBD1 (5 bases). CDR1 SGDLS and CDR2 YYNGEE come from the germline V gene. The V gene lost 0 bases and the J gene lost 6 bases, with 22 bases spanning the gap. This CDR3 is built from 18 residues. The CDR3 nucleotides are TGTGCCAGCAGCGTAGCTGAGGTGGGCAGGGAAGGGCCCAATGAGCAGTTCTTC. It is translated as CASSVAEVGREGPNEQFF.

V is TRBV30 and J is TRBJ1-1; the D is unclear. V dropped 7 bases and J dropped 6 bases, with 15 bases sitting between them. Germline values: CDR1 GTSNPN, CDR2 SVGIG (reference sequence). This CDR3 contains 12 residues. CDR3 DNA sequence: TGTGCCTACAACATCGGCGGCGCTGAAGCTTTCTTT. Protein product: CAYNIGGAEAFF.

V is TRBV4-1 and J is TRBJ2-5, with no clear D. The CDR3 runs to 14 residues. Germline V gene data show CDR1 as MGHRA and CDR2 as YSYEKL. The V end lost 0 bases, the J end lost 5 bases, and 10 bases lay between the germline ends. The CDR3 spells CASSQDKGWETQYF. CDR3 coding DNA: TGCGCCAGCAGCCAAGACAAGGGTTGGGAGACCCAGTACTTC.

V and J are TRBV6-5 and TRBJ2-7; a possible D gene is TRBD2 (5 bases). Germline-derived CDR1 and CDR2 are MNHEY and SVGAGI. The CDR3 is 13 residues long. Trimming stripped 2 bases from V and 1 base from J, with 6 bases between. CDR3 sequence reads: CASSYRESYEQYF. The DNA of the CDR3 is TGTGCCAGCAGTTACAGGGAGTCCTACGAGCAGTACTTC.

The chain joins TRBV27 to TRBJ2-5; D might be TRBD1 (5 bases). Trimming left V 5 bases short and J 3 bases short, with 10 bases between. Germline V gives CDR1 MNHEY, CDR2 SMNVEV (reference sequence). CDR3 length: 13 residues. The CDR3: CASSPLTEETQYF. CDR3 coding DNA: TGTGCCAGCAGTCCATTGACAGAAGAGACCCAGTACTTC.

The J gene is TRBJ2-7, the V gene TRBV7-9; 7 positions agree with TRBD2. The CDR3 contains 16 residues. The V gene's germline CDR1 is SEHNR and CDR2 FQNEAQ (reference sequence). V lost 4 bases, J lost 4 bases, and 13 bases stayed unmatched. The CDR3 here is CASSSGESSGWYEQYF. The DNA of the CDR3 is TGTGCCAGCAGCTCCGGGGAGAGTAGCGGGTGGTACGAGCAGTACTTC.

Written as DNA, the CDR3 is TGTGCCAGCAGCCCCCCGAGCAACCAAGAGACCCAGTACTTC. Its protein product is CASSPPSNQETQYF. The chain links TRBV9 to TRBJ2-5; D is ambiguous. Germline V gene sequence: CDR1 SGDLS, CDR2 YYNGEE. This CDR3 has 14 residues. Trimming removed 4 bases from V and 0 bases from J, with 10 bases in between. The entire variable domain, with the rest obtained from reference TRBV9 and TRBJ2-5, is as follows: DSGVTQTPKHLITATGQRVTLRCSPRSGDLSVYWYQQSLDQGLQFLIQYYNGEERAKGNILERFSAQQFPDLHSELNLSSLELGDSALYFCASSPPSNQETQYFGPGTRLLVL.